Listed here are 11 T cell receptor beta chains from one sample, sequenced in a study of blood T cell repertoires in COVID-19. Method: immunoSEQ multiplex PCR; TCRdb's copy keeps in-frame clones and lacks some. The profile shows 300,000 to 400,000 clones, about 83% of them singletons. Material for sequencing was peripheral blood. These receptors originate from a man younger than 45 with active or convalescent COVID-19.

V usage is TRBV7-6 and J usage is TRBJ1-2; D call uncertain. The CDR3 is made up of 15 amino acids. V lost 1 base to trimming and J lost 4 bases, with 13 bases between them. Looked up from germline, CDR1 is SGHVS and CDR2 is FNYEAQ. The CDR3 sequence is CASSLGSGRSYGYTF. CDR3 sequence (DNA): TGTGCCAGCAGCTTAGGGTCAGGTCGGTCCTATGGCTACACCTTC.

The rearrangement uses TRBV19 and TRBJ1-5, with D possibly being TRBD1 (6 bases). Trimming took off 5 bases at V and 1 base at J, with 18 bases between the two ends. Germline V gene lookup returns CDR1 LNHDA and CDR2 SQIVND (reference sequence). The CDR3 is 17 amino acids. The CDR3 sequence is CASSVPSGVGSNQPQHF. CDR3 nucleotides: TGTGCCAGTAGTGTCCCCTCAGGGGTCGGGAGCAATCAGCCCCAGCATTTT.

The chain links TRBV6-1 to TRBJ2-3; maybe TRBD2 (6 bases). The CDR3 runs to 14 residues. The germline V gene has CDR1 MNHNS and CDR2 SASEGT. V was trimmed by 0 bases and J by 6 bases, leaving 10 bases between them. CDR3 sequence (DNA): TGTGCCAGCAGTGAAGCGCTTGCGGGGGATACGCAGTATTTT. Translated, it gives CASSEALAGDTQYF.

CDR3 nucleotides: TGTGCCAGCAGCCAAGAGTCAGGGGCGCTAAGTTGGAGCACTGAAGCTTTCTTT. Its protein product is CASSQESGALSWSTEAFF. This rearrangement joins TRBV3-1 (or the pseudogene TRBV3-2) to TRBJ1-1, with D possibly TRBD1 on 6 matching bases. Looked up from germline, CDR1 is LGHDT and CDR2 is YNNKEL (reference sequence). The V gene lost 0 bases and the J gene lost 4 bases, with 21 bases spanning the gap. The CDR3 runs 18 residues.

The CDR3, as DNA: TGTGCCAGTAACGCTGCCAGGGGCCCCAATCAGCCCCAGCATTTT. Translated: CASNAARGPNQPQHF. The rearrangement joins TRBV19 to TRBJ1-5, with D maybe TRBD1 (6 bases). CDR3 length equals 15 residues. V was cut by 7 bases and J by 3 bases, with 16 bases left in between. In germline, CDR1 is LNHDA, CDR2 SQIVND (reference sequence). Drawing the rest from reference TRBV19 and TRBJ1-5, the complete variable domain is DGGITQSPKYLFRKEGQNVTLSCEQNLNHDAMYWYRQDPGQGLRLIYYSQIVNDFQKGDIAEGYSVSREKKESFPLTVTSAQKNPTAFYLCASNAARGPNQPQHFGDGTRLSIL.

This clone was recorded once. This chain connects TRBV28 to TRBJ1-2; a possible D gene is TRBD1 (5 bases). Trimming took 5 bases from V and 1 from J, leaving 11 bases between them. Germline V gene sequence: CDR1 MDHEN, CDR2 SYDVKM. The CDR3 has 14 residues. Here the CDR3 DNA reads TGTGCCAGCAGTCGACAGACTGATAACTATGGCTACACCTTC. Protein product: CASSRQTDNYGYTF.

This rearrangement joins TRBV5-1 to TRBJ2-1; 11 bases are a match to TRBD2. The CDR3 totals 16 residues. Germline CDR1 is SGHRS and CDR2 is YFSETQ. Trimming at V came to 0 bases and at J to 8 bases, leaving 7 bases not matched to a gene. The CDR3 DNA reads as TGCGCCAGCAGCTTGGTAGGGCTAGCGGGAGGTCATGAGCAGTTCTTC. Translation gives CASSLVGLAGGHEQFF.

V is TRBV19 and J is TRBJ1-2; D might be TRBD1 (6 bases). The CDR3 sequence is 11 residues long. Deletions cut 8 bases from V and 4 bases from J, with 8 bases between. Germline V lookup: CDR1 LNHDA, CDR2 SQIVND (reference sequence). CDR3 sequence reads: CASSQGYGYTF. CDR3 coding DNA: TGTGCCAGTTCACAGGGCTATGGCTACACCTTC.

The V and J genes are TRBV5-1 and TRBJ2-1; no reliable D call. The CDR3 has 17 amino acids. Germline assignment: CDR1 SGHRS and CDR2 YFSETQ. The germline V and J ends were trimmed by 0 bases and 0 bases, with 13 bases remaining between them. CDR3 nucleotide sequence: TGCGCCAGCAGCTTGGCCCTATCCAACCCCTCCTACAATGAGCAGTTCTTC. It encodes CASSLALSNPSYNEQFF.

The gene calls are TRBV19 and TRBJ2-5; TRBD1 agrees at 7 bases. The junction had 2 bases not matched to a gene; V was cut back by 3 bases and J by 1 base. In germline, CDR1 is LNHDA, CDR2 SQIVND (reference sequence). The CDR3 has 14 residues. The CDR3 nucleotides are TGTGCCAGTAGTATGGGACAGCGCCAAGAGACCCAGTACTTC. Translation gives CASSMGQRQETQYF.

The chain recombines TRBV6-6 with TRBJ1-1; TRBD1 matches 7 bases. The CDR3 spans 13 residues. V trimming: 0 bases; J trimming: 6 bases; junction bases outside the gene matches: 1. Germline V lookup: CDR1 MNHNY, CDR2 SVGAGI (reference sequence). The CDR3 here is CASSYSGTAEAFF. The CDR3 region has the DNA TGTGCCAGCAGTTACTCGGGGACAGCTGAAGCTTTCTTT.